This section outlines one TCR beta chain sequence together with its context. The data are from a study of blood T cell repertoires in COVID-19. Study as a whole: Acute and convalescent COVID-19 samples came from the United States, Italy and Spain.

Germline V gives CDR1 SGHRS, CDR2 YFSETQ. Trimming removed 0 bases at V and 0 bases at J, with 9 bases between. The CDR3 is 15 residues long. Produced via immunoSEQ multiplex PCR; TCRdb's table is partial and in-frame only. Among more than 200,000 clones listed, approximately 80% were seen once. Specimen: peripheral blood. The V call is TRBV5-1, the J call TRBJ1-2, with D unresolved. This clonotype originated in a man between 60 and 75 years old with acute or convalescent COVID-19. The CDR3 DNA is TGCGCCAGCAGCTTGGGCCAGACTTCTAACTATGGCTACACCTTC. Translation gives CASSLGQTSNYGYTF.